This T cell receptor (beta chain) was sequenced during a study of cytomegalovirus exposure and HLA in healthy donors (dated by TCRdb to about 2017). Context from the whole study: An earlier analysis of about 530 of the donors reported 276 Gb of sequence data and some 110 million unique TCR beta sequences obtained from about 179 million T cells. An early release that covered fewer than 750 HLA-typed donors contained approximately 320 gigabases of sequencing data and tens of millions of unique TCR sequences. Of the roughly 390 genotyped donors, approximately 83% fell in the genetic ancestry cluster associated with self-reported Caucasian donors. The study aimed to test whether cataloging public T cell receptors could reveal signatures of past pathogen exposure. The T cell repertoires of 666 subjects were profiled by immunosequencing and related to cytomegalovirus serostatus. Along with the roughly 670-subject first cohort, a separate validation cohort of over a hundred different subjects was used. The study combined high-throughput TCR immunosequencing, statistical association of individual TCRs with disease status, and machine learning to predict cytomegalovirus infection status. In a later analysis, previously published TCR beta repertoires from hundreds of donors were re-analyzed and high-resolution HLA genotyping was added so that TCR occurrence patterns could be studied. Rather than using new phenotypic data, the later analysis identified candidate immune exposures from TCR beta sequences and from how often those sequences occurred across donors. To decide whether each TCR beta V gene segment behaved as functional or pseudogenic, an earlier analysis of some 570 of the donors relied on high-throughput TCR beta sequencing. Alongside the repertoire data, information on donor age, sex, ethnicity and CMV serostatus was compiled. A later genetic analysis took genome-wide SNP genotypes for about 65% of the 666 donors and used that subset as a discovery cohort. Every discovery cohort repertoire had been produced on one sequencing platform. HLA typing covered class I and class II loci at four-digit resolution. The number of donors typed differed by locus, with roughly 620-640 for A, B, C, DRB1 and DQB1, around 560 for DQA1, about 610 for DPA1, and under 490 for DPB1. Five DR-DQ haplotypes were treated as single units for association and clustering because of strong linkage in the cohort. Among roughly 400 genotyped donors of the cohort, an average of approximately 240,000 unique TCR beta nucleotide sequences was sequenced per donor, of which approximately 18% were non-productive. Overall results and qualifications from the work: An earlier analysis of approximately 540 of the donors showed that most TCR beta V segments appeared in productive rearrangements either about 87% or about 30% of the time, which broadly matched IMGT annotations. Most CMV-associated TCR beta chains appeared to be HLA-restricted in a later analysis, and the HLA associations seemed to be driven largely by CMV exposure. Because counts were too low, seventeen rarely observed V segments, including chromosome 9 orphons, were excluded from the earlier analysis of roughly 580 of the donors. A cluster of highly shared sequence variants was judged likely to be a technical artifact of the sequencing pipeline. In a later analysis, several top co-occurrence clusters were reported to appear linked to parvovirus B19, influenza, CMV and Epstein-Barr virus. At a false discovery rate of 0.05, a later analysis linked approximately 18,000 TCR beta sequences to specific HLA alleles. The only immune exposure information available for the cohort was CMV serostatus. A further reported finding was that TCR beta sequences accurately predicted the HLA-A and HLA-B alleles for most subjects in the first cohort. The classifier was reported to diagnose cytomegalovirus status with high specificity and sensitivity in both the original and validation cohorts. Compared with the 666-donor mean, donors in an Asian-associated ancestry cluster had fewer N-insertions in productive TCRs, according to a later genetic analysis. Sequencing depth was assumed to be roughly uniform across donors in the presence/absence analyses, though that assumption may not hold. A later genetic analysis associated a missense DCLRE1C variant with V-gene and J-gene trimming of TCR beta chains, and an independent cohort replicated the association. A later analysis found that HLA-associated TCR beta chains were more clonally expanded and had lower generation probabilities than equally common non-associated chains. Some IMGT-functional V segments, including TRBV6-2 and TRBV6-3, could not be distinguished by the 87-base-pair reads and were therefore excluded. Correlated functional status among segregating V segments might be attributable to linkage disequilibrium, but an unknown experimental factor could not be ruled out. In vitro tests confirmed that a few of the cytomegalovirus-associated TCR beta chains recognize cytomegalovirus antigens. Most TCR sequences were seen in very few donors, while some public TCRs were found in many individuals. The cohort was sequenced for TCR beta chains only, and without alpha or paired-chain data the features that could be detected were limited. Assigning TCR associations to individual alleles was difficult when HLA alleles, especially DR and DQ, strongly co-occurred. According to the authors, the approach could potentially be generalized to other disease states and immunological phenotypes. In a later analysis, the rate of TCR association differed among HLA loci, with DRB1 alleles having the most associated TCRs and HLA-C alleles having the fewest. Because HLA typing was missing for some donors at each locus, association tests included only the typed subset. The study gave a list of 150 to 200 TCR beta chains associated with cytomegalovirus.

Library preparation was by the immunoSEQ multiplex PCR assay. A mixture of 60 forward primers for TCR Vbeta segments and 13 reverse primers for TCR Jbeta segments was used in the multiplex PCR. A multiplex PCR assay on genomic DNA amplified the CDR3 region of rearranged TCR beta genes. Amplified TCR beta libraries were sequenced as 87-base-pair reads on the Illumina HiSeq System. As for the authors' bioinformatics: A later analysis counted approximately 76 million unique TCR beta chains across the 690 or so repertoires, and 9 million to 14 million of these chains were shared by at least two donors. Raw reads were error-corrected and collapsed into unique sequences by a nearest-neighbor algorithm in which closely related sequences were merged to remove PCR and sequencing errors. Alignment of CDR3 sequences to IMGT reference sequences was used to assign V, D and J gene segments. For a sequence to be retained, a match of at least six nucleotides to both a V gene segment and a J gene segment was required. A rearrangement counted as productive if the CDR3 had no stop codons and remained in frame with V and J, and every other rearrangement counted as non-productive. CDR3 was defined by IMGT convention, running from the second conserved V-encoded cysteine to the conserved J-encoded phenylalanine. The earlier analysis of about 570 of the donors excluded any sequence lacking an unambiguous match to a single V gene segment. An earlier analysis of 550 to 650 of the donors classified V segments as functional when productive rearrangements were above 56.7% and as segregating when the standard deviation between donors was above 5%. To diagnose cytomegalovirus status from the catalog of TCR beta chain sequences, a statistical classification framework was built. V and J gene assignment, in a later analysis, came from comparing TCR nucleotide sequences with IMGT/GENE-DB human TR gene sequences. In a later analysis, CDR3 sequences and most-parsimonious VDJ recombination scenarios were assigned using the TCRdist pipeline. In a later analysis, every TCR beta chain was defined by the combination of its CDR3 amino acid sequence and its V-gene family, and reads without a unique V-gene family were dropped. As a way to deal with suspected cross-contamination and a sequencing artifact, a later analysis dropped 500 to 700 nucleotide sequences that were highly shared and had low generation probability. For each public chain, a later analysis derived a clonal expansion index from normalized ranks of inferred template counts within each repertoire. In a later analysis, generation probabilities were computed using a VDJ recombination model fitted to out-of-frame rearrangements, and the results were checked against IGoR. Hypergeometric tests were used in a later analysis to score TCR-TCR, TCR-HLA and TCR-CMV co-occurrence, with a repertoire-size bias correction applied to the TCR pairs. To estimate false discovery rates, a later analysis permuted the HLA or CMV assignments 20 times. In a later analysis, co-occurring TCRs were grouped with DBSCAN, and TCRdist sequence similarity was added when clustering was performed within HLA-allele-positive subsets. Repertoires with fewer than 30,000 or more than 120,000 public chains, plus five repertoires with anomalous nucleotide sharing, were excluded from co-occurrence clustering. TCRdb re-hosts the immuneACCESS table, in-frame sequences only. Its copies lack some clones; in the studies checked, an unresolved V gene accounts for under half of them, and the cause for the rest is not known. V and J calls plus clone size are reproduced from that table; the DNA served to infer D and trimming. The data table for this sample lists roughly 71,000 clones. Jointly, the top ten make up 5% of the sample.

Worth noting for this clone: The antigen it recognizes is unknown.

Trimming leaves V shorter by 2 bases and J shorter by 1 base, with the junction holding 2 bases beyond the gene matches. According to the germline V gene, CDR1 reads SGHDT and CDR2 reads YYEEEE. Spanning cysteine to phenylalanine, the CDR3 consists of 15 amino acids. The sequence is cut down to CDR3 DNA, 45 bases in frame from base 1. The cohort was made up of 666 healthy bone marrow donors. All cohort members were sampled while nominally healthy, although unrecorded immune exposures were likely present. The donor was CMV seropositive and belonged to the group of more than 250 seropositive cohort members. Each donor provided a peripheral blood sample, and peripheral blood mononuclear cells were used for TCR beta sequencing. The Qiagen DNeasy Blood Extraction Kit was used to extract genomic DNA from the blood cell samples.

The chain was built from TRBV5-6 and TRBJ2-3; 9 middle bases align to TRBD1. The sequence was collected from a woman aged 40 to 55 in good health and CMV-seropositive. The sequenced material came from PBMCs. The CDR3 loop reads CASSLRTGGTDTQYF. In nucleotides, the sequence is TGTGCCAGCAGCTTACGGACAGGGGGCACAGATACGCAGTATTTT.